One and the same sample provided the 27 T cell receptor beta chains below, sequenced in a study of blood T cell repertoires in COVID-19. Here immunoSEQ multiplex PCR was the method, and the copy in TCRdb shows in-frame clones only, minus some. The sample yields approximately 300,000 clones, 85% to 90% seen once. Sequenced: PBMCs or T cells enriched from blood (not recorded which). These receptors all stem from a woman aged 18-30 years who had recovered from COVID-19.

The V and J genes are TRBV11-2 and TRBJ2-3; TRBD1 matches 9 bases. J gave up 5 bases and V 7 bases, and 4 bases lay outside the gene matches. The CDR3 runs to 13 residues. Germline V gives CDR1 SGHAT, CDR2 FQNNGV. CDR3 sequence: CASKGQGRDTQYF. For the CDR3, the DNA is TGTGCCAGCAAAGGACAGGGGAGAGATACGCAGTATTTT.

The genes are TRBV4-1 and TRBJ1-2; D possibly corresponds to TRBD1 (6 bases). The germline V gene encodes CDR1 MGHRA and CDR2 YSYEKL. CDR3 length equals 15 residues. V lost 1 base, J lost 7 bases, and 16 bases lay in between. CDR3 residues: CASSQGPGQLGGYTF. The CDR3 coding sequence is TGCGCCAGCAGCCAAGGACCAGGACAGCTAGGTGGCTACACCTTC.

V is TRBV18 and J is TRBJ2-5, with 8 bases aligning to TRBD1. V lost 2 bases and J lost 4; bases outside the gene matches: 9. Germline CDR1 and CDR2: KGHSH and LQKENI. The CDR3 length is 16 residues. CDR3 residues: CASSPRTGKGGETQYF. CDR3 nucleotide sequence: TGTGCCAGCTCACCAAGGACAGGGAAGGGTGGAGAGACCCAGTACTTC.

This chain connects TRBV19 to TRBJ1-1; D remains unclear. V dropped 7 bases and J dropped 3 bases, with 12 bases sitting between them. There are 13 residues in the CDR3. Per the germline V gene, CDR1 is LNHDA and CDR2 is SQIVND (reference sequence). The CDR3 nucleotides read TGTGCCAGTACCCCACACGTGGACACTGAAGCTTTCTTT. Encoded protein: CASTPHVDTEAFF.

In its sample, this clone was seen a few times. The chain combines TRBV5-6 with TRBJ1-5; possible D gene TRBD1, 6 bases. Per the germline V gene, CDR1 is SGHDT and CDR2 is YYEEEE. The CDR3 contains 14 residues. Trimming took off 0 bases at V and 7 bases at J, with 11 bases between the two ends. In DNA, the CDR3 is TGTGCCAGCAGCTTGGGTGCCCAGGGGCAGCCCCAGCATTTT. Its translation: CASSLGAQGQPQHF.

The chain's CDR3 is CASSPDAGGPNEQFF. The CDR3 DNA reads as TGTGCCAGCAGCCCAGATGCGGGGGGGCCCAATGAGCAGTTCTTC. V usage is TRBV9 and J usage is TRBJ2-1; 9 bases fit TRBD2. The germline CDR1 and CDR2 sequences are SGDLS and YYNGEE. Trimming took 4 bases from V and 6 from J; bases not matched to a gene: 8. The CDR3 totals 15 residues.

The rearrangement joins TRBV5-1 to TRBJ2-5, with 7 bases matching TRBD1. There are 15 residues in the CDR3. Germline V CDR1 and CDR2: SGHRS, YFSETQ. Trimming removed 4 bases from V and 0 bases from J; junction bases left unmatched: 6. The CDR3 loop is CASSDRGQYQETQYF. The DNA of the CDR3 is TGCGCCAGCAGCGACCGGGGACAGTACCAAGAGACCCAGTACTTC. Full variable domain (outside the CDR3, taken from reference TRBV5-1 and TRBJ2-5): KAGVTQTPRYLIKTRGQQVTLSCSPISGHRSVSWYQQTPGQGLQFLFEYFSETQRNKGNFPGRFSGRQFSNSRSEMNVSTLELGDSALYLCASSDRGQYQETQYFGPGTRLLVL.

The chain links TRBV9 to TRBJ2-3, with 9 bases lining up with TRBD2. The V segment lost 0 bases and the J segment 1 base; nucleotides outside the gene matches: 3. Germline-derived CDR1 and CDR2 are SGDLS and YYNGEE. The length of the CDR3 is 16 residues. The CDR3 reads CASSVGSGSGTDTQYF. In nucleotides, the CDR3 is TGTGCCAGCAGCGTAGGTAGCGGGAGTGGCACAGATACGCAGTATTTT.

V and J are TRBV9 and TRBJ1-1; D not resolved. The CDR3 runs 14 residues. V was pared by 3 bases and J by 3 bases, with 12 bases between. Germline V gene data show CDR1 as SGDLS and CDR2 as YYNGEE. CDR3 nucleotide sequence: TGTGCCAGCAGCGCAATAGGCGGGCACACTGAAGCTTTCTTT. This encodes CASSAIGGHTEAFF.

The chain employs TRBV5-6 and TRBJ2-7, with D perhaps matching TRBD1 (5 bases). Germline V lookup: CDR1 SGHDT, CDR2 YYEEEE. The ends were cut back, 4 bases at V and 6 bases at J, with 8 bases in the middle. The CDR3 has 11 amino acids. The CDR3 reads CASSRQFEQYF. For the CDR3, the DNA is TGTGCCAGCAGCCGACAGTTCGAGCAGTACTTC.

In its sample, this clone was seen once. The V gene is TRBV6-5, the J gene TRBJ2-2; 11 bases line up with TRBD2. The CDR3 contains 15 residues. Trimming at V came to 2 bases and at J to 6 bases, leaving 2 bases not matched to a gene. Germline V CDR1 and CDR2: MNHEY, SVGAGI. The CDR3 loop reads CASSYLAGGPGELFF. The CDR3 bases are TGTGCCAGCAGTTACCTAGCGGGGGGACCCGGGGAGCTGTTTTTT.

The J gene is TRBJ1-6, the V gene TRBV7-9; TRBD1 agrees at 8 bases. V lost 5 bases and J lost 10; bases outside the gene matches: 7. The V gene's germline CDR1 is SEHNR and CDR2 FQNEAQ (reference sequence). This CDR3 region has 14 residues. The CDR3 region has the DNA TGTGCCAGCAGCGCCGGGACAGGTAGCTCACCCCTCCACTTT. Its translation is CASSAGTGSSPLHF.

The rearrangement links TRBV18 to TRBJ2-7; 9 positions agree with TRBD2. Per germline, CDR1 KGHSH and CDR2 LQKENI. This CDR3 is 14 amino acids long. J was trimmed by 6 bases and V by 6 bases; bases with no gene match: 9. The CDR3 region is CASSAAGGAVEQYF. CDR3 nucleotide sequence: TGTGCCAGCTCGGCAGCGGGAGGAGCCGTCGAGCAGTACTTC.

The chain employs TRBV18 and TRBJ2-5; 10 positions match TRBD2. This CDR3 contains 16 residues. The ends lost 2 bases at V and 5 bases at J; junction bases unmatched: 8. Germline V gives CDR1 KGHSH, CDR2 LQKENI. The CDR3 bases are TGTGCCAGCTCACCAGCAAGCGGGGGGGCCGGTGAGACCCAGTACTTC. It codes for CASSPASGGAGETQYF.

In this sample, this clone turned up a few times. The chain combines TRBV9 with TRBJ1-6, with 7 bases that match TRBD1. V shed 3 bases, J shed 6 bases, and the junction held 3 bases outside the gene matches. This CDR3 is 14 amino acids long. Germline-derived CDR1 and CDR2 are SGDLS and YYNGEE. The CDR3: CASSARGANSPLHF. The CDR3, as DNA: TGTGCCAGCAGCGCCAGGGGGGCTAATTCACCCCTCCACTTT.

This chain uses TRBV29-1 with TRBJ1-2; D remains unclear. Germline CDR1 and CDR2: SQVTM and ANQGSEA. This CDR3 comprises 13 residues. V was pared by 3 bases and J by 4 bases, with 12 bases between. The chain's CDR3 is CSVDLTEGYGYTF. The DNA for the CDR3 is TGCAGCGTTGATCTGACGGAGGGCTATGGCTACACCTTC.

This rearrangement joins TRBV3-1 (or the pseudogene TRBV3-2) to TRBJ2-1; TRBD1 agrees at 9 bases. The CDR3 length is 13 residues. Germline trimming cut 4 bases from V and 10 bases from J; bases unmatched to any gene: 5. Germline assignment: CDR1 LGHDT and CDR2 YNNKEL (reference sequence). CDR3 protein: CASSPTTGGEQFF. The CDR3 DNA reads as TGTGCCAGCAGCCCCACCACAGGGGGCGAGCAGTTCTTC.

CDR3 loop: CASSLTGTGSSEQYF. Here the CDR3 DNA reads TGTGCCAGCAGCTTAACCGGGACAGGGAGTAGTGAGCAGTACTTC. The rearrangement uses TRBV13 and TRBJ2-7, with 9 nucleotides matching TRBD1. This CDR3 region has 15 residues. V gave up 2 bases and J gave up 7 bases; unmatched junction bases: 9. Germline V gene data show CDR1 as PRHDT and CDR2 as FYEKMQ (reference sequence).

The chain joins TRBV13 to TRBJ2-3; D is ambiguous. CDR1 and CDR2 from the germline V gene are PRHDT and FYEKMQ (reference sequence). With 3 bases removed from V and 4 bases from J, the gap between germline ends came to 11 bases. This CDR3 contains 14 residues. This CDR3 reads CASSFWRLADTQYF. CDR3 nucleotide sequence: TGTGCCAGCAGCTTTTGGAGACTGGCAGATACGCAGTATTTT.

The chain carries TRBV5-1 and TRBJ2-7; 8 bases map to TRBD1. With 4 bases clipped from V and 4 bases from J, the junction kept 7 bases outside the gene matches. Germline CDR1 and CDR2: SGHRS and YFSETQ. This CDR3 comprises 14 residues. DNA for the CDR3: TGCGCCAGCAGCACGGGACAGGAGCTGTACGAGCAGTACTTC. Encoded protein: CASSTGQELYEQYF.

The J gene is TRBJ1-1, the V gene TRBV19, with 10 bases matching TRBD1. Germline CDR1 reads LNHDA; CDR2 reads SQIVND (reference sequence). With V trimmed by 5 bases and J by 0 bases, 12 bases remained unmatched. CDR3 length equals 18 residues. CDR3 residues: CASSPYRDRGGMNTEAFF. The DNA for the CDR3 is TGTGCCAGTAGTCCTTACCGGGACAGGGGAGGTATGAACACTGAAGCTTTCTTT.

The rearrangement joins TRBV7-8 to TRBJ2-2; 7 nucleotides align to TRBD1. The CDR3 extends over 16 amino acids. Germline lookup yields CDR1 SGHVS and CDR2 FQNEAQ. V trimming: 5 bases; J trimming: 5 bases; junction bases outside the gene matches: 11. The CDR3, as DNA: TGTGCCAGCAGCACGACCAGGGGGTGGGGAACCGGGGAGCTGTTTTTT. This sequence encodes CASSTTRGWGTGELFF. Full variable domain (remainder filled in from reference TRBV7-8 and TRBJ2-2): GAGVSQSPRYKVAKRGQDVALRCDPISGHVSLFWYQQALGQGPEFLTYFQNEAQLDKSGLPSDRFFAERPEGSVSTLKIQRTQQEDSAVYLCASSTTRGWGTGELFFGEGSRLTVL.

The rearrangement uses TRBV29-1 and TRBJ2-1; tentative D call: TRBD2 (5 bases). The germline CDR1 and CDR2 sequences are SQVTM and ANQGSEA. V dropped 6 bases and J dropped 4 bases, with 22 bases sitting between them. This CDR3 is 16 amino acids long. The CDR3 here is CSVGKSKRKPYNEQFF. The CDR3 nucleotides are TGCAGCGTCGGGAAGTCAAAAAGAAAGCCATACAATGAGCAGTTCTTC.

The rearrangement joins TRBV27 to TRBJ2-7, with 13 bases identical to TRBD2. Looked up from germline, CDR1 is MNHEY and CDR2 is SMNVEV (reference sequence). This CDR3 has 17 residues. V shed 4 bases, J shed 2 bases, and the junction held 8 bases outside the gene matches. In nucleotides, the CDR3 is TGTGCCAGCAGTTCAAAGGGGACTAGCGGGGCGACCTACGAGCAGTACTTC. The encoded protein is CASSSKGTSGATYEQYF.

The CDR3 is CASSLGMWGGYGYTF. The CDR3 DNA reads as TGCGCCAGCAGCTTGGGGATGTGGGGCGGCTATGGCTACACCTTC. The genes are TRBV5-1 and TRBJ1-2; D may be TRBD1 (5 bases). The V gene's germline CDR1 is SGHRS and CDR2 YFSETQ. The CDR3 contains 15 residues. Trimming removed 0 bases from V and 4 bases from J, with 13 bases in between.

This clone was detected only once. V gene TRBV18 combines with J gene TRBJ1-1; D is perhaps TRBD1 (6 bases). V gave up 6 bases and J gave up 4 bases, with 12 bases separating them. CDR1 and CDR2 (germline): KGHSH, LQKENI. This CDR3 contains 13 residues. Here the CDR3 DNA reads TGTGCCAGCTCCCTAAGGGGGGGCACTGAAGCTTTCTTT. Translating it yields CASSLRGGTEAFF. Complete variable domain (other parts from reference TRBV18 and TRBJ1-1): NAGVMQNPRHLVRRRGQEARLRCSPMKGHSHVYWYRQLPEEGLKFMVYLQKENIIDESGMPKERFSAEFPKEGPSILRIQQVVRGDSAAYFCASSLRGGTEAFFGQGTRLTVV.

The chain couples TRBV12-3 or TRBV12-4 to TRBJ1-5, with D unclear. The CDR3 totals 13 residues. V gave up 3 bases and J gave up 3 bases, with 6 bases separating them. This chain's CDR3 is CASSFTDNQPQHF. The CDR3 DNA reads TGTGCCAGCAGTTTCACAGACAATCAGCCCCAGCATTTT.